The 27 T cell receptor beta chains reported below all come from one sample, sequenced in a study of blood T cell repertoires in COVID-19 (dated by TCRdb to 2018 to 2020). The library was generated by the immunoSEQ multiplex PCR assay. The clones in this table, taken by TCRdb from immuneACCESS, are in-frame only. Not every clone is retained; where verified, under half of the shortfall comes from an unresolved V gene, and the cause of the rest is unknown. A total of approximately 300,000 clones appear in this sample, over 75% of them only once. The ten largest clones represent 0.87% of the sample. Sequenced: peripheral blood. Receptor source: a human donor with COVID-19, enrolled during active disease. The donor label of this sample is uncertain.

This chain joins TRBV9 and TRBJ1-2, with 8 bases that match TRBD1. Unmatched junction bases numbered 9, after V lost 4 bases and J lost 4 bases. Germline V gene sequence: CDR1 SGDLS, CDR2 YYNGEE. There are 15 residues in the CDR3. The CDR3 coding sequence is TGTGCCAGCAGCCGCCTCGGACAGGGAAGCTATGGCTACACCTTC. Its translation: CASSRLGQGSYGYTF.

This chain connects TRBV19 to TRBJ1-1; D is possibly TRBD1 (5 bases). V was cut by 5 bases and J by 5 bases, with 15 bases left in between. The CDR3 has 14 amino acids. The germline CDR1 and CDR2 sequences are LNHDA and SQIVND (reference sequence). CDR3 coding DNA: TGTGCCAGTAGTCCTCAACCCCAGGGAACTGAAGCTTTCTTT. It codes for CASSPQPQGTEAFF.

The chain recombines TRBV11-3 with TRBJ2-7; TRBD2 matches 12 bases. CDR1 SGHNT and CDR2 YENEEA come from the germline V gene. The CDR3 has 18 residues. J gave up 3 bases and V 1 base, and 10 bases lay outside the gene matches. As DNA, the CDR3 is TGTGCCAGCAGCTTAGGAGGGGGGACTAGCGGGCTCTTCTACGAGCAGTACTTC. It translates to CASSLGGGTSGLFYEQYF.

This clone was picked up a small number of times. The rearrangement uses TRBV2 and TRBJ1-1; 9 positions agree with TRBD1. The J segment lost 6 bases and the V segment lost 7 bases, leaving 9 bases of the junction unmatched. CDR1 is SNHLY, CDR2 FYNNEI, per germline. This CDR3 is 14 amino acids long. CDR3 sequence reads: CASTPGQGLAEAFF. DNA of the CDR3: TGTGCCAGCACCCCTGGACAGGGGTTGGCTGAAGCTTTCTTT.

The chain uses TRBV5-1 and TRBJ2-2; TRBD1 might be the D (5 bases). This CDR3 is built from 15 residues. CDR1 is SGHRS and CDR2 is YFSETQ in the germline V gene. V was shortened by 4 bases and J by 3 bases, with 13 bases between the two germline ends. CDR3: CASSLGVTDTGELFF. The CDR3 DNA reads as TGCGCCAGCAGCCTAGGGGTTACGGACACCGGGGAGCTGTTTTTT.

The V and J genes are TRBV9 and TRBJ1-1; D gene ambiguous. Trimming removed 0 bases from V and 3 bases from J, with 15 bases in between. Germline CDR1 reads SGDLS; CDR2 reads YYNGEE. The CDR3 extends over 16 amino acids. CDR3: CASSVERVTWDTEAFF. The CDR3 nucleotides read TGTGCCAGCAGCGTAGAGCGTGTAACCTGGGACACTGAAGCTTTCTTT.

The chain recombines TRBV19 with TRBJ1-2; 9 nucleotides match TRBD1. The junction had 8 bases not matched to a gene; V was cut back by 4 bases and J by 5 bases. CDR3 size: 15 residues. The germline CDR1 and CDR2 sequences are LNHDA and SQIVND (reference sequence). CDR3 amino acids: CASSTRQGGSYGYTF. The CDR3 coding sequence is TGTGCCAGTAGTACACGACAGGGGGGATCGTATGGCTACACCTTC.

The chain combines TRBV10-3 with TRBJ1-2, with D hard to call. V lost 1 base, J lost 8 bases, and 11 bases lay in between. The CDR3 runs 13 residues. Germline V gene sequence: CDR1 ENHRY, CDR2 SYGVKD. The CDR3 is CAISEYEGYGYTF. DNA for the CDR3: TGTGCCATCAGTGAGTACGAGGGTTACGGCTACACCTTC.

The V and J genes are TRBV4-1 and TRBJ2-7; D perhaps matches TRBD2 (6 bases). Germline CDR1 is MGHRA and CDR2 is YSYEKL. Trimming cost V 4 bases and J 7 bases, with 20 bases left between them. This CDR3 is 15 amino acids long. CDR3 in amino acids: CASSPTSRPGGEQYF. In DNA form, the CDR3 reads TGCGCCAGCAGCCCCACTAGCCGGCCCGGAGGAGAGCAGTACTTC.

This clone was observed a handful of times. V usage is TRBV20-1 and J usage is TRBJ1-1; a weak D match, TRBD1 (5 bases). The V end was cut by 6 bases, the J end by 11 bases, with 16 bases between. Per the germline V gene, CDR1 is DFQATT and CDR2 is SNEGSKA (reference sequence). The CDR3 covers 11 residues. This CDR3 reads CSARTTDVAFF. Written as DNA, the CDR3 is TGCAGTGCCAGAACGACAGACGTGGCTTTCTTT.

V gene TRBV2 combines with J gene TRBJ2-2, with 11 bases fitting TRBD2. CDR1 is SNHLY and CDR2 is FYNNEI in the germline V gene. This CDR3 is 16 amino acids long. Trimming took 5 bases from V and 3 from J; bases not matched to a gene: 5. In nucleotides, the CDR3 is TGTGCCAGCAGTCCCGGGACTAGCGGATACACCGGGGAGCTGTTTTTT. This gives the protein CASSPGTSGYTGELFF.

The rearrangement joins TRBV6-2 or TRBV6-3 to TRBJ1-2, with D hard to call. The ends were cut back, 3 bases at V and 5 bases at J, with 13 bases in the middle. The CDR3 contains 14 residues. Germline CDR1 and CDR2: MNHEY and SVGEGT. CDR3 amino acids: CASSYSGARYGYTF. The DNA for the CDR3 is TGTGCCAGCAGTTATTCCGGCGCGCGGTATGGCTACACCTTC.

The rearrangement links TRBV29-1 to TRBJ2-1, with D hard to call. V was shortened by 1 base and J by 8 bases, with 9 bases between the two germline ends. This CDR3 spans 12 amino acids. Looked up from germline, CDR1 is SQVTM and CDR2 is ANQGSEA. CDR3 sequence (DNA): TGCAGCGTTGAAGGAGAGGCGGATGAGCAGTTCTTC. It yields the protein CSVEGEADEQFF.

The DNA of the CDR3 is TGTGCCAGCAGCCTCCGACAGAAAGGAGAATCACCCCTCCACTTT. It is translated as CASSLRQKGESPLHF. The rearrangement links TRBV3-1 (or the pseudogene TRBV3-2) to TRBJ1-6, with a tentative D call TRBD1 (5 bases). CDR1 is LGHDT and CDR2 is YNNKEL in the germline V gene (reference sequence). The CDR3 loop spans 15 amino acids. V lost 4 bases and J lost 10, with 17 bases in between.

The rearrangement uses TRBV5-4 and TRBJ1-5, with 7 bases fitting TRBD1. The CDR3 is 14 amino acids. The V and J ends lost 0 bases and 5 bases, in that order; junction bases with no gene match: 2. Germline V lookup: CDR1 SGHNT, CDR2 YYREEE (reference sequence). The CDR3 region is CASSLEGAHQPQHF. The CDR3 DNA reads as TGTGCCAGCAGCTTGGAGGGGGCCCATCAGCCCCAGCATTTT.

The V gene is TRBV5-1, the J gene TRBJ1-2; maybe TRBD1 (6 bases). The CDR3 covers 14 residues. Germline loops: CDR1 SGHRS, CDR2 YFSETQ. V was cut by 0 bases and J by 4 bases, with 10 bases left in between. The DNA of the CDR3 is TGCGCCAGCAGCTTGGAGGTAGGGGGCTATGGCTACACCTTC. Amino acid sequence: CASSLEVGGYGYTF.

The V gene is TRBV12-3 or TRBV12-4, the J gene TRBJ1-2; perhaps TRBD1 as D (5 bases). V was pared by 7 bases and J by 2 bases, with 11 bases between. The CDR3 contains 13 residues. In DNA form, the CDR3 reads TGTGCCAGCACCCGTCAGGGCAACTATGGCTACACCTTC. Amino acid sequence: CASTRQGNYGYTF.

V usage is TRBV7-3 and J usage is TRBJ2-4, with 7 bases that match TRBD1. This CDR3 is 13 amino acids long. Germline-derived CDR1 and CDR2 are SGHTA and FQGTGA. The ends lost 5 bases at V and 9 bases at J; junction bases unmatched: 7. The CDR3 region has the DNA TGTGCCAGCAGCACCACAGGGGATGGCATTCAGTACTTC. Protein product: CASSTTGDGIQYF.

The chain couples TRBV10-3 to TRBJ2-7, with D possibly matching TRBD2 (6 bases). With 2 bases removed from V and 2 bases from J, the gap between germline ends came to 10 bases. The CDR3 has 14 residues. Germline loops: CDR1 ENHRY, CDR2 SYGVKD. CDR3 coding DNA: TGTGCCATCAGTGAGCGGGGGTTAGCCTACGAGCAGTACTTC. Residues: CAISERGLAYEQYF.

The chain combines TRBV7-9 with TRBJ1-2; 9 bases map to TRBD1. The CDR3 is made up of 14 amino acids. Germline CDR1 and CDR2: SEHNR and FQNEAQ (reference sequence). Losses at the gene ends were 0 bases for V and 7 bases for J; bases not matched to a gene: 3. CDR3 DNA: TGTGCCAGCAGCTTAGCCGGACAGGGGTTTGGCTACACCTTC. It specifies CASSLAGQGFGYTF.

For this clone: The identical CDR3 is also encoded by other nucleotide sequences in the sample. V and J are TRBV11-2 and TRBJ1-5; TRBD1 aligns across 9 bases. The CDR3 totals 15 residues. The germline V gene encodes CDR1 SGHAT and CDR2 FQNNGV. Germline trimming cut 3 bases from V and 3 bases from J; bases unmatched to any gene: 3. CDR3 sequence (DNA): TGTGCCAGCAGCTTGGACAGGGGATACAATCAGCCCCAGCATTTT. Its protein is CASSLDRGYNQPQHF.

This clone is a singleton in its sample. The chain combines TRBV6-1 with TRBJ2-7, with D tentatively TRBD1 (6 bases). The V gene lost 3 bases and the J gene lost 1 base, with 7 bases spanning the gap. The germline V gene has CDR1 MNHNS and CDR2 SASEGT. This CDR3 has 13 amino acids. The CDR3 nucleotides read TGTGCCAGCAGTGATCAGGGGTCCTACGAGCAGTACTTC. Protein sequence: CASSDQGSYEQYF.

This chain connects TRBV6-8 to TRBJ2-1; D possibly corresponds to TRBD2 (6 bases). Trimming pared 2 bases from V and 3 bases from J, leaving 14 bases between. Germline V lookup: CDR1 MNHGY, CDR2 SAAAGT. This CDR3 is 16 amino acids long. CDR3 coding DNA: TGTGCCAGCAGTTACGTCGAGGTAGCGGTCTACAATGAGCAGTTCTTC. Protein product: CASSYVEVAVYNEQFF.

The chain couples TRBV7-2 to TRBJ1-6, with a tentative D call TRBD1 (6 bases). This CDR3 is built from 17 residues. CDR1 and CDR2 from the germline V gene are SGHTA and FQGNSA. Trimming removed 5 bases at V and 0 bases at J, with 14 bases between. The CDR3 nucleotides read TGTGCCAGCAGCATCCCGGGACACTTCTCCTATAATTCACCCCTCCACTTT. This sequence encodes CASSIPGHFSYNSPLHF.

The chain joins TRBV9 to TRBJ1-3; D gene uncertain. The CDR3 has 15 residues. Germline-derived CDR1 and CDR2 are SGDLS and YYNGEE. Trimming cost V 0 bases and J 0 bases, with 7 bases left between them. The CDR3 coding sequence is TGTGCCAGCAGCGTAGGAACGGGCTCTGGAAACACCATATATTTT. The encoded protein is CASSVGTGSGNTIYF. Drawing the rest from reference TRBV9 and TRBJ1-3, the complete variable domain is DSGVTQTPKHLITATGQRVTLRCSPRSGDLSVYWYQQSLDQGLQFLIQYYNGEERAKGNILERFSAQQFPDLHSELNLSSLELGDSALYFCASSVGTGSGNTIYFGEGSWLTVV.

This clone appeared once. The genes are TRBV6-5 and TRBJ1-3; TRBD1 agrees at 7 bases. The CDR3 loop spans 14 amino acids. Per the germline V gene, CDR1 is MNHEY and CDR2 is SVGAGI. The J segment lost 3 bases and the V segment lost 6 bases, leaving 5 bases of the junction unmatched. The CDR3 loop is CASRLTGLGNTIYF. As DNA, the CDR3 is TGTGCCAGCAGATTGACAGGGCTTGGAAACACCATATATTTT.

The rearrangement uses TRBV18 and TRBJ1-1, with TRBD1 matching 11 bases. The V gene end was trimmed by 4 bases and the J gene end by 11 bases; junction bases not matched to a gene: 9. This CDR3 is built from 14 residues. Germline V lookup: CDR1 KGHSH, CDR2 LQKENI. CDR3 DNA sequence: TGTGCCAGCTCACTGGACAGGGGGCTCTGGGCGGCTTTCTTT. This translates into CASSLDRGLWAAFF.